A selection of T cell receptor beta chains follows, all from one sample in a study of vaccination and CD4 T cells after COVID-19. Their antigens are not known. TCRdb recomputed calls from the PCR reads with MiXCR, one row per CDR3 protein. The repertoire holds approximately 17,000 distinct CDR3 sequences, with 50% as singletons. Sequenced material: CD4+ T cells from blood, cultured in vitro. Source of these receptors: a human donor who had recovered from COVID-19. The CDR3 runs from the conserved cysteine through the conserved F or W. The D gene is left open where the match is weak. Only part of the rows carry a size: once, few, many, or a class if the clone is expanded.

clone_size	j_call	d_call	v_call	cdr3_nt	cdr3_aa
NA	TRBJ2-7	NA	TRBV28	TGTGCCAGCAGTTCCAGAAATCGTTTCTACGAGCAGTACTTC	CASSSRNRFYEQYF
few	TRBJ1-5	TRBD1	TRBV7-8	TGTGCCAGCAGCCCCGAAGGGGGCCAGCAGCCCCAGCATTTT	CASSPEGGQQPQHF
NA	TRBJ2-7	NA	TRBV6-5	TGTGCCAGCAGTTACGTCCCCGACAGTGGGTACGAGCAGTACTTC	CASSYVPDSGYEQYF
once	TRBJ1-6	TRBD1	TRBV7-9	TGTGCCAGCAGCAAAACAGGGGATTCACCCCTCCACTTT	CASSKTGDSPLHF
NA	TRBJ1-1	TRBD1	TRBV6-2/TRBV6-3	TGTGCCAGCAGTATTGGAGACAGGGACAACACTGAAGCTTTCTTT	CASSIGDRDNTEAFF
NA	TRBJ2-5	NA	TRBV7-3	TGTGCCAGCAGCTCCCTCGGGGAGGGGGACCAAGAGACCCAGTACTTC	CASSSLGEGDQETQYF
few	TRBJ1-5	TRBD1	TRBV6-1	TGTGCCAGCAAAGCGGGACAGGGAGATCAGCCCCAGCATTTT	CASKAGQGDQPQHF
few	TRBJ1-1	TRBD1	TRBV5-8	TGTGCCAGCAGAAATCAGGGGGGGGGTGAAGCTTTCTTT	CASRNQGGGEAFF
NA	TRBJ1-4	NA	TRBV6-2/TRBV6-3	TGTGCCAGCAGTTTAGAAAAACTGTTTTTT	CASSLEKLFF
few	TRBJ1-2	TRBD1	TRBV12-3/TRBV12-4	TGTGCCAGCAGTTCGGGACAGGGGGTCGGCTACACCTTC	CASSSGQGVGYTF
NA	TRBJ1-1	NA	TRBV7-9	TGTGCCAGCAGCTTAGGGACTCAACAGGGAGAAGCTTTCTTT	CASSLGTQQGEAFF
few	TRBJ2-7	TRBD2	TRBV19	TGTGCCAGTAGTCGGCAGGGAGGGATCTACGAGCAGTACTTC	CASSRQGGIYEQYF
NA	TRBJ1-2	TRBD1	TRBV7-2	TGTGCCAGCAGCACCCCCCAGGGGGCGATTGGCTACACCTTC	CASSTPQGAIGYTF
NA	TRBJ2-2	TRBD1	TRBV6-5	TGTGCCAGCAGTTACTCAACAGGGGGGTCCGGGGAGCTGTTTTTT	CASSYSTGGSGELFF
few	TRBJ1-3	NA	TRBV7-8	TGTGCCAGCAGCTTGGGGAGGGGGGAGAACACCATATATTTT	CASSLGRGENTIYF
NA	TRBJ2-1	TRBD2	TRBV29-1	TGCAGCGTATCTCTAGCGGGAGGGCCTCAGTTCTTC	CSVSLAGGPQFF
few	TRBJ1-3	NA	TRBV20-1	TGCAGTGCTAGGGGACTGCTACCCTCTGGAAACACCATATATTTT	CSARGLLPSGNTIYF